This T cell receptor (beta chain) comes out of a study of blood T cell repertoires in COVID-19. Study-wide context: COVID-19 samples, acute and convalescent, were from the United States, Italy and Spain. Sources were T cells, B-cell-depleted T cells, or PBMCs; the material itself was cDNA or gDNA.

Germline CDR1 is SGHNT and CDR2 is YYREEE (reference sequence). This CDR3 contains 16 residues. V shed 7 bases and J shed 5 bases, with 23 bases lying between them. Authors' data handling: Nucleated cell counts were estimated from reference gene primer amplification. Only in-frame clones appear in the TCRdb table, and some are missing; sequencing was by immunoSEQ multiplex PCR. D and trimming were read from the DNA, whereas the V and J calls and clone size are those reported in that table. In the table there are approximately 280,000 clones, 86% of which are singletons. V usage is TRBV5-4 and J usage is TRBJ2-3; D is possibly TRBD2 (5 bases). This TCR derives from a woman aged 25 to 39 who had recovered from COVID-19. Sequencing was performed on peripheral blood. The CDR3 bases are TGTGCCAGCGGCGATCGACGGGGATCAGTTCAAGATACGCAGTATTTT. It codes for CASGDRRGSVQDTQYF.